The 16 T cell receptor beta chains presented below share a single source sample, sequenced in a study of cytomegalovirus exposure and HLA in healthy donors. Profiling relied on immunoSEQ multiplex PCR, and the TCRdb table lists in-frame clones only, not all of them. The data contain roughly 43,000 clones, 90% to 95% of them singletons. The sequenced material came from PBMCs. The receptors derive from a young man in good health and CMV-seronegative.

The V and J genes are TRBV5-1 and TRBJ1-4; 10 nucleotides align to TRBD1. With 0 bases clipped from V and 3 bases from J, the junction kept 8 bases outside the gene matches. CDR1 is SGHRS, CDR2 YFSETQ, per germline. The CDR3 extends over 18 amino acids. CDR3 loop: CASSLGGQGVTANEKLFF. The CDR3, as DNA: TGCGCCAGCAGCTTGGGAGGACAGGGGGTGACAGCTAATGAAAAACTGTTTTTT.

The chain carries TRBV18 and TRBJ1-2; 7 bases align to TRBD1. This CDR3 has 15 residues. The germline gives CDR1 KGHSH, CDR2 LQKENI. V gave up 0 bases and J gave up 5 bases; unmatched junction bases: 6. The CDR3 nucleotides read TGTGCCAGCTCACCACCGGGACAGATAACTTATGGCTACACCTTC. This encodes CASSPPGQITYGYTF.

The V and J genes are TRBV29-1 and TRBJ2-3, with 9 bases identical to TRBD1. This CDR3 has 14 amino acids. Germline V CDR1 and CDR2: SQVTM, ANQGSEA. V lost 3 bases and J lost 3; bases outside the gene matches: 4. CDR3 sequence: CSVERTGVTDTQYF. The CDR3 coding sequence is TGCAGCGTTGAGAGGACAGGGGTGACAGATACGCAGTATTTT.

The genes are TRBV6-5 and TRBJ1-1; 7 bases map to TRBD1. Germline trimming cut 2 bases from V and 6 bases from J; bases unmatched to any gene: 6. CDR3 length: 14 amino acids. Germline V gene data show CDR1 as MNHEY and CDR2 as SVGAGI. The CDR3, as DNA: TGTGCCAGCAGTTACGGGGCAGGGGGTGCTGAAGCTTTCTTT. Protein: CASSYGAGGAEAFF.

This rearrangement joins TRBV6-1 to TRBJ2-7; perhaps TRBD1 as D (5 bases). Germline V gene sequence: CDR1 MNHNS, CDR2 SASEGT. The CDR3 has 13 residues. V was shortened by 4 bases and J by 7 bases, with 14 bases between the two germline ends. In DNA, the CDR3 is TGTGCCAGCAGTGGGTTCAGGGCCCGGGAGCAGTACTTC. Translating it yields CASSGFRAREQYF.

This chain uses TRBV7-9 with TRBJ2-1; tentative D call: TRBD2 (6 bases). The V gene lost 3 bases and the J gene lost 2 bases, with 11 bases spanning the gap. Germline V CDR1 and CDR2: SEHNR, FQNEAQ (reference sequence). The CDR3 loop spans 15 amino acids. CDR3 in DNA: TGTGCCAGCAGCTTGGGCGGGGCCACCTACAATGAGCAGTTCTTC. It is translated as CASSLGGATYNEQFF.

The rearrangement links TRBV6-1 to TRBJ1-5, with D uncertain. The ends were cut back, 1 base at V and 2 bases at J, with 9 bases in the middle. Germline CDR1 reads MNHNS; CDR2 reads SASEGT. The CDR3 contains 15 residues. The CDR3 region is CASSEVAQGNQPQHF. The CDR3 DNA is TGTGCCAGCAGTGAAGTGGCTCAGGGCAATCAGCCCCAGCATTTT.

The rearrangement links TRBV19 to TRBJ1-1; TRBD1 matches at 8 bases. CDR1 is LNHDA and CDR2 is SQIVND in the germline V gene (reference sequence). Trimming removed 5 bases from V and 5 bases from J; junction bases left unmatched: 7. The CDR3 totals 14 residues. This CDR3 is CASSWRQGRTEAFF. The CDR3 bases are TGTGCCAGTAGTTGGCGACAGGGGAGAACTGAAGCTTTCTTT.

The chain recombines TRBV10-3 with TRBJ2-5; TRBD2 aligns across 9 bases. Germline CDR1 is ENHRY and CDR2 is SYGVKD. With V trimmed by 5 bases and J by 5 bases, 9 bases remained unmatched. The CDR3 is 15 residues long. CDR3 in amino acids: CAISPPTSGLETQYF. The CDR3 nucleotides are TGTGCCATCAGTCCACCGACTAGCGGCCTGGAGACCCAGTACTTC.

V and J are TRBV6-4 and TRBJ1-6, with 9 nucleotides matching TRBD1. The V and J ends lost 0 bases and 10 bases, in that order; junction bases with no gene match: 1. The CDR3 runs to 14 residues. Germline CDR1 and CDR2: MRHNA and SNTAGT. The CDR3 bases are TGTGCCAGCAGTGACTCGGACAGGGGCTCACCCCTCCACTTT. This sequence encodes CASSDSDRGSPLHF.

This CDR3 reads CASSPTDGYQETQYF. Here the CDR3 DNA reads TGTGCCAGCAGCCCGACAGACGGATACCAAGAGACCCAGTACTTC. This chain uses TRBV7-8 with TRBJ2-5, with D maybe TRBD1 (5 bases). Between the trimmed V and J ends, which lost 5 bases and 0 bases, there was a span of 13 bases. CDR3 length: 15 residues. Per germline, CDR1 SGHVS and CDR2 FQNEAQ. The whole variable domain, remainder taken from reference TRBV7-8 and TRBJ2-5, is GAGVSQSPRYKVAKRGQDVALRCDPISGHVSLFWYQQALGQGPEFLTYFQNEAQLDKSGLPSDRFFAERPEGSVSTLKIQRTQQEDSAVYLCASSPTDGYQETQYFGPGTRLLVL.

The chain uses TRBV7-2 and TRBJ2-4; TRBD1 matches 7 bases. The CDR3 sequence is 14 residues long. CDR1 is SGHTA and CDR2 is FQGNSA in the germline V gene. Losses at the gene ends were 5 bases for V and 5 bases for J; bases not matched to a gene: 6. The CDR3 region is CASSTYRGENIQYF. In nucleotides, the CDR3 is TGTGCCAGCAGCACGTACAGGGGAGAAAACATTCAGTACTTC.

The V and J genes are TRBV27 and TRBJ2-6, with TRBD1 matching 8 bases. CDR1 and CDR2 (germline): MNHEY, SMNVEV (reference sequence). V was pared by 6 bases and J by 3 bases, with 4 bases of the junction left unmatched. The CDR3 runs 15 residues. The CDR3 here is CASSSGTGGANVLTF. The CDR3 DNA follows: TGTGCCAGCAGCTCCGGGACAGGTGGGGCCAACGTCCTGACTTTC.

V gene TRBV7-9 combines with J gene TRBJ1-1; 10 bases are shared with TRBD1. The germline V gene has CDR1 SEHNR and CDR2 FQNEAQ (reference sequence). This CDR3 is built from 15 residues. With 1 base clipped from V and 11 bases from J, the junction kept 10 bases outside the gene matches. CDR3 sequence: CASSLEGGDRGSAFF. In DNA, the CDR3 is TGTGCCAGCAGCTTAGAAGGAGGGGACAGGGGATCGGCTTTCTTT. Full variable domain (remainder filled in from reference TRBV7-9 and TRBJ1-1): DTGVSQNPRHKITKRGQNVTFRCDPISEHNRLYWYRQTLGQGPEFLTYFQNEAQLEKSRLLSDRFSAERPKGSFSTLEIQRTEQGDSAMYLCASSLEGGDRGSAFFGQGTRLTVV.

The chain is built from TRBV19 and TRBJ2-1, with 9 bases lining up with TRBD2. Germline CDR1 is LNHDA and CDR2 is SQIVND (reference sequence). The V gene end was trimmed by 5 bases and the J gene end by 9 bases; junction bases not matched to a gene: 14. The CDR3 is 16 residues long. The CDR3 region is CASSPRRVAGATEQFF. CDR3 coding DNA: TGTGCCAGTAGTCCTCGAAGAGTAGCGGGGGCCACTGAGCAGTTCTTC.

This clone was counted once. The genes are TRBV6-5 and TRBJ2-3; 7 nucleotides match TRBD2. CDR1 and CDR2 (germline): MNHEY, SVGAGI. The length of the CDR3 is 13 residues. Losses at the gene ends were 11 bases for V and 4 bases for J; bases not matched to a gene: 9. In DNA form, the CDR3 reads TGTGCCGGGGCGGGAGAGGGGTCAGATACGCAGTATTTT. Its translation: CAGAGEGSDTQYF.